The next 31 T cell receptor beta chains were all read from a single sample in a study of post-analysis software for immune sequencing data. Unique molecular identifiers tagged the TCR beta cDNA libraries. TCRdb processed the PCR reads anew with MiXCR; each CDR3 protein has one entry. This sample carries 750,000 to 950,000 distinct CDR3 sequences, approximately 57% of them seen once, and the ten largest clones take around 4.5%. Study observations and caveats: Patients showed TRBV5-6, TRBV5-1 and TRBV20-1 among a few TRBV segments more frequent than in controls.

The antigens these receptors bind are not known. The material sequenced was blood. Source of these receptors: a girl between 5 and 17 years old with multiple sclerosis.

This clonotype was observed a few times. The genes are TRBV7-8 and TRBJ2-5; D is possibly TRBD1 or TRBD2 (5 bases each). From germline, CDR1 is SGHVS and CDR2 FQNEAQ. Trimming left V 4 bases short and J 5 bases short, with 26 bases between. This CDR3 is built from 18 residues. In nucleotides, the CDR3 is TGTGCCAGCAGCTCCCTTACTGGGACCGGTCCTGTTAGGGAGACCCAGTACTTC. Encoded protein: CASSSLTGTGPVRETQYF.

The gene calls are TRBV20-1 and TRBJ1-2, with 7 bases that match TRBD1. J gave up 4 bases and V 8 bases, and 7 bases lay outside the gene matches. Germline V lookup: CDR1 DFQATT, CDR2 SNEGSKA (reference sequence). The CDR3 loop spans 12 amino acids. The CDR3 DNA follows: TGCAGTCCATCGGGACAGAGCTATGGCTACACCTTC. Translation: CSPSGQSYGYTF.

The sample holds a few counts of this clonotype. The chain carries TRBV12-3 or TRBV12-4 and TRBJ1-2; no clear D gene. The V end was cut by 7 bases, the J end by 2 bases, with 17 bases between. The CDR3 loop spans 15 amino acids. CDR3 amino acids: CASTYSDSLNYGYTF. CDR3 sequence (DNA): TGTGCCAGCACCTATTCAGATTCGCTAAACTATGGCTACACCTTC.

This clonotype was seen a handful of times. The genes are TRBV5-6 and TRBJ2-7; D remains unclear. The ends were cut back, 0 bases at V and 5 bases at J, with 6 bases in the middle. Germline assignment: CDR1 SGHDT and CDR2 YYEEEE. The CDR3 runs 12 residues. Written as DNA, the CDR3 is TGTGCCAGCAGCTTGGGAATAAACGAGCAGTACTTC. Its translation is CASSLGINEQYF.

The chain uses TRBV5-1 and TRBJ2-5; 8 bases match TRBD1. TRBJ2-7 matches the DNA end more closely, so the J call is doubtful. The CDR3 runs to 17 residues. Per the germline V gene, CDR1 is SGHRS and CDR2 is YFSETQ. CDR3 bases: TGCGCCAGCAGCTTGGCCCCCGCTGGGACAGGTTCCCACGAGCAGTACTTC. Amino acid sequence: CASSLAPAGTGSHEQYF.

CDR3 loop: CATGAGETQYF. DNA for the CDR3: TGTGCCACAGGTGCGGGGGAGACCCAGTACTTC. This rearrangement joins TRBV12-3 or TRBV12-4 to TRBJ2-5; maybe TRBD2 (6 bases). This CDR3 region has 11 residues. Trimming shortened V by 10 bases and J by 5 bases, and 11 bases separated the two germline ends.

J is TRBJ1-2 and V is TRBV24-1; tentatively, D is TRBD1 (5 bases). This CDR3 is built from 14 residues. CDR1 and CDR2 from the germline V gene are KGHDR and SFDVKD. Trimming took off 3 bases at V and 6 bases at J, with 13 bases between the two ends. Written as DNA, the CDR3 is TGTGCCACCAGTGATCCGCAACAGGAGGATGGCTACACCTTC. Its protein is CATSDPQQEDGYTF.

This CDR3 reads CASSSLRGRDPSGDQETQYF. The DNA of the CDR3 is TGTGCCAGCAGCTCCCTACGGGGACGGGACCCTTCAGGAGACCAAGAGACCCAGTACTTC. The chain uses TRBV7-9 and TRBJ2-5; D possibly uses TRBD1 or TRBD2 (5 bases each). V lost 4 bases, J lost 0 bases, and 27 bases lay in between. The CDR3 is 20 amino acids. From germline, CDR1 is SEHNR and CDR2 FQNEAQ (reference sequence). Based on the CDR3 plus reference TRBV7-9 and TRBJ2-5, the full variable domain is DTGVSQNPRHKITKRGQNVTFRCDPISEHNRLYWYRQTLGQGPEFLTYFQNEAQLEKSRLLSDRFSAERPKGSFSTLEIQRTEQGDSAMYLCASSSLRGRDPSGDQETQYFGPGTRLLVL.

CDR3 residues: CSVTRDRGRREQYF. CDR3 bases: TGCAGCGTTACCCGGGACAGGGGGAGGCGGGAGCAGTACTTC. This sequence joins TRBV29-1 and TRBJ2-7, with 11 nucleotides matching TRBD1. The CDR3 spans 14 residues. In germline, CDR1 is SQVTM, CDR2 ANQGSEA. V gave up 5 bases and J gave up 7 bases; unmatched junction bases: 10.

This clonotype appeared a few times. The chain combines TRBV20-1 with TRBJ1-2; D unresolved. Germline V gene sequence: CDR1 DFQATT, CDR2 SNEGSKA (reference sequence). The CDR3 contains 14 residues. V lost 1 base, J lost 5 bases, and 14 bases lay in between. The CDR3 nucleotides read TGCAGTGCTAGAGTCCGGTCCGGGCAGTATGGCTACACCTTC. It is translated as CSARVRSGQYGYTF.

This clonotype turned up a few times. J is TRBJ1-2 and V is TRBV6-4, with 7 bases lining up with TRBD1. There are 16 residues in the CDR3. Trimming took 2 bases from V and 4 from J; bases not matched to a gene: 10. The germline gives CDR1 MRHNA, CDR2 SNTAGT. CDR3 sequence reads: CASSDPPSQGSYGYTF. CDR3 coding DNA: TGTGCCAGCAGTGACCCACCGTCACAGGGGTCCTATGGCTACACCTTC.

The chain is built from TRBV20-1 and TRBJ2-1; 10 bases map to TRBD2. J gave up 10 bases and V 3 bases, and 27 bases lay outside the gene matches. Germline V gene sequence: CDR1 DFQATT, CDR2 SNEGSKA (reference sequence). This CDR3 region has 20 residues. The CDR3 region is CSARLFFIQGGTSGAGEQFF. In DNA, the CDR3 is TGCAGTGCTAGGTTGTTTTTTATACAGGGTGGAACTAGCGGGGCTGGGGAGCAGTTCTTC.

There are a few counts of this clonotype. The rearrangement joins TRBV7-9 to TRBJ2-5; D gene ambiguous. Trimming pared 5 bases from V and 1 base from J, leaving 8 bases between. Germline loops: CDR1 SEHNR, CDR2 FQNEAQ (reference sequence). CDR3 length equals 13 residues. CDR3 coding DNA: TGTGCCAGCAGCGCCGGTCCCCAAGAGACCCAGTACTTC. As protein: CASSAGPQETQYF.

Of note for this clonotype: At one of its ends the junction is not consistent with the germline gene, which may arise from a read error. The rearrangement links TRBV5-1 to TRBJ2-7; TRBD1 might be the D (6 bases). CDR1 is SGHRS and CDR2 is YFSETQ in the germline V gene. This CDR3 contains 16 residues. The CDR3 loop reads CASSLALSTGNYERYF. CDR3 DNA sequence: TGCGCCAGCAGCTTGGCCCTCTCGACAGGCAACTACGAGCGGTACTTC.

CDR3 nucleotide sequence: TGTGCCAGCAGCCATGGGATAGAGAAGGTGGCTTTCTTT. It specifies CASSHGIEKVAFF. The rearrangement uses TRBV7-2 and TRBJ1-1; D unresolved. V was pared by 5 bases and J by 11 bases, with 18 bases between. Germline-derived CDR1 and CDR2 are SGHTA and FQGNSA. The CDR3 consists of 13 residues. The full variable domain, rest sourced from reference TRBV7-2 and TRBJ1-1, is GAGVSQSPSNKVTEKGKDVELRCDPISGHTALYWYRQSLGQGLEFLIYFQGNSAPDKSGLPSDRFSAERTGGSVSTLTIQRTQQEDSAVYLCASSHGIEKVAFFGQGTRLTVV.

This clonotype appeared once. The J gene is TRBJ2-1, the V gene TRBV24-1; 8 nucleotides agree with TRBD2. With 6 bases clipped from V and 4 bases from J, the junction kept 4 bases outside the gene matches. The germline gives CDR1 KGHDR, CDR2 SFDVKD. The CDR3 loop spans 14 amino acids. The CDR3: CATSLGTSYNEQFF. In nucleotides, the CDR3 is TGTGCCACCAGTCTTGGGACTAGTTACAATGAGCAGTTCTTC.

The chain couples TRBV20-1 to TRBJ2-7; 8 positions agree with TRBD1. CDR1 and CDR2 from the germline V gene are DFQATT and SNEGSKA (reference sequence). The trim removed 1 base at V and 3 bases at J, leaving 11 bases unmatched. This CDR3 is built from 16 residues. The CDR3 DNA is TGCAGTGCTAGAGGTGCCTCCATCGGGACAGGCTACGAGCAGTACTTC. This translates into CSARGASIGTGYEQYF.

The J gene is TRBJ2-7, the V gene TRBV7-3; tentative D call: TRBD1 (5 bases). The germline V and J ends were trimmed by 2 bases and 2 bases, with 13 bases remaining between them. CDR3 length: 15 amino acids. The germline CDR1 and CDR2 sequences are SGHTA and FQGTGA. The CDR3 DNA reads TGTGCCAGCAGCTTAGTGCCAGGGTTTACCTACGAGCAGTACTTC. Encoded protein: CASSLVPGFTYEQYF.

V is TRBV14 and J is TRBJ2-2; 10 positions agree with TRBD1. Germline values: CDR1 SGHDN, CDR2 FVKESK. V shed 4 bases, J shed 0 bases, and the junction held 2 bases outside the gene matches. The CDR3 has 16 amino acids. CDR3 coding DNA: TGTGCCAGCAGCCGAGGACAGGGGGCGAACACCGGGGAGCTGTTTTTT. Protein product: CASSRGQGANTGELFF. The full variable domain, with the rest looked up from reference TRBV14 and TRBJ2-2, is EAGVTQFPSHSVIEKGQTVTLRCDPISGHDNLYWYRRVMGKEIKFLLHFVKESKQDESGMPNNRFLAERTGGTYSTLKVQPAELEDSGVYFCASSRGQGANTGELFFGEGSRLTVL.

The chain links TRBV10-3 to TRBJ2-5; 10 positions agree with TRBD1. The CDR3 sequence is 13 residues long. Germline V CDR1 and CDR2: ENHRY, SYGVKD. V lost 8 bases, J lost 3 bases, and 3 bases stayed unmatched. The CDR3 region is CAIGGTGEETQYF. DNA of the CDR3: TGTGCCATCGGTGGGACAGGGGAAGAGACCCAGTACTTC.

This chain uses TRBV7-2 with TRBJ2-5; 8 nucleotides align to TRBD2. The CDR3 totals 16 residues. V shed 5 bases and J 4 bases; nucleotides not matched to a gene: 12. Germline CDR1 and CDR2: SGHTA and FQGNSA. DNA for the CDR3: TGTGCCAGCAGCCCCTCTCGGGGGGGGATTCGAGAGACCCAGTACTTC. Translating it yields CASSPSRGGIRETQYF.

This clonotype was seen more than once but under ten times. The gene calls are TRBV29-1 and TRBJ2-7, with D hard to call. V shed 7 bases and J shed 2 bases, with 15 bases lying between them. Germline CDR1 and CDR2: SQVTM and ANQGSEA. This CDR3 comprises 13 residues. The CDR3 sequence: CSAIRPPTYEQYF. In DNA form, the CDR3 reads TGCAGCGCCATCAGGCCACCTACCTACGAGCAGTACTTC.

In nucleotides, the CDR3 is TGTGCCAGCAGTAGATATGAGGGGACTAGAAACAATGAGCAGTTCTTC. Its protein product is CASSRYEGTRNNEQFF. This rearrangement joins TRBV27 to TRBJ2-1, with 8 bases identical to TRBD2. Germline CDR1 and CDR2: MNHEY and SMNVEV (reference sequence). With V trimmed by 5 bases and J by 5 bases, 11 bases remained unmatched. The CDR3 has 16 amino acids.

J is TRBJ2-2 and V is TRBV7-8; D gene uncertain. The V gene lost 3 bases and the J gene lost 6 bases, with 5 bases spanning the gap. Per germline, CDR1 SGHVS and CDR2 FQNEAQ. The CDR3 is 12 residues long. The CDR3, as DNA: TGTGCCAGCAGCTTTGGCGCCGGGGAGCTGTTTTTT. Amino acid sequence: CASSFGAGELFF.

This clonotype was observed a few times. This chain connects TRBV7-3 to TRBJ2-1, with 10 bases fitting TRBD2. From germline, CDR1 is SGHTA and CDR2 FQGTGA. The CDR3 is 16 residues long. V lost 4 bases to trimming and J lost 5 bases; unmatched junction nucleotides: 8. The CDR3 here is CASSSPGTSVNNEQFF. DNA of the CDR3: TGTGCCAGCAGCTCTCCCGGGACTAGCGTCAACAATGAGCAGTTCTTC.

This clonotype was counted only a few times. The chain uses TRBV29-1 and TRBJ2-1; the D is unclear. TRBJ2-7 explains the end of the DNA better; the J call may be wrong. The CDR3 is 14 amino acids. The V gene's germline CDR1 is SQVTM and CDR2 ANQGSEA. The CDR3 sequence is CSVEKESSYNEQYF. The CDR3 bases are TGCAGCGTTGAGAAGGAAAGCTCCTACAATGAGCAGTACTTC.

This clonotype was counted a few times. The CDR3 loop is CASSPLGEAKNIQYF. CDR3 in DNA: TGTGCCAGCAGCCCCCTAGGGGAGGCAAAAAACATTCAGTACTTC. The genes are TRBV5-4 and TRBJ2-4; possibly TRBD2 for D (6 bases). The CDR3 extends over 15 amino acids. V lost 4 bases and J lost 4, with 15 bases in between. Germline CDR1 and CDR2: SGHNT and YYREEE (reference sequence).

This clonotype was seen only a few times. The chain carries TRBV6-1 and TRBJ2-6, with D unclear. This CDR3 has 15 residues. CDR1 is MNHNS and CDR2 is SASEGT in the germline V gene. With 3 bases removed from V and 4 bases from J, the gap between germline ends came to 10 bases. CDR3 protein: CASSDPRAGANVLTF. CDR3 nucleotides: TGTGCCAGCAGTGACCCTCGGGCCGGGGCCAACGTCCTGACTTTC.

The chain employs TRBV5-1 and TRBJ1-2; D gene uncertain. Trimming removed 0 bases from V and 2 bases from J, with 17 bases in between. The CDR3 has 17 residues. The germline V gene has CDR1 SGHRS and CDR2 YFSETQ. CDR3 in DNA: TGCGCCAGCAGCTTGGAGGTCCAACTCAAAACGAACTATGGCTACACCTTC. Residues: CASSLEVQLKTNYGYTF.

This chain uses TRBV4-1 with TRBJ2-5; 9 nucleotides agree with TRBD2. Germline loops: CDR1 MGHRA, CDR2 YSYEKL. CDR3 size: 13 residues. The V and J ends lost 0 bases and 7 bases, in that order; junction bases with no gene match: 0. CDR3: CASSQELAGTQYF. The CDR3 DNA follows: TGCGCCAGCAGCCAAGAACTAGCGGGGACCCAGTACTTC.

The J gene is TRBJ1-1, the V gene TRBV7-9, with TRBD1 identical over 8 bases. There are 16 residues in the CDR3. With 3 bases clipped from V and 2 bases from J, the junction kept 8 bases outside the gene matches. Looked up from germline, CDR1 is SEHNR and CDR2 is FQNEAQ (reference sequence). CDR3 in amino acids: CASSFQVDRGNTEAFF. CDR3 nucleotide sequence: TGTGCCAGCAGCTTCCAAGTAGACAGGGGAAACACTGAAGCTTTCTTT.